These 4 T cell receptor beta chains came from one sample sequenced in a study of patients and donors after allogeneic stem cell transplantation. Using its own MiXCR run on the RT-PCR reads, TCRdb lists one record per CDR3 protein. The sample includes about 410,000 distinct CDR3 sequences, more than 15% of them seen just once. What was sequenced was blood, either unsorted or a sorted T cell fraction (not recorded which). Receptor source: a human donor who was either an allogeneic HSCT recipient or a stem cell or donor lymphocyte infusion donor (not recorded which). It is not recorded whose cells these are; they may come from a transplant donor.

The CDR3 protein is CASSPFDPATGNTIYF. The CDR3 nucleotides read TGTGCCAGCTCACCATTTGATCCAGCCACTGGAAACACCATATATTTT. This chain joins TRBV18 and TRBJ1-3; D uncertain. The CDR3 covers 16 residues. Germline V gives CDR1 KGHSH, CDR2 LQKENI. V was trimmed by 2 bases and J by 2 bases, leaving 13 bases between them.

V and J are TRBV20-1 and TRBJ1-6, with 7 bases matching TRBD1. With 6 bases clipped from V and 7 bases from J, the junction kept 12 bases outside the gene matches. The CDR3 loop spans 15 amino acids. Germline CDR1 and CDR2: DFQATT and SNEGSKA (reference sequence). The CDR3 DNA is TGCAGTGCCGAACCTGGGACAGCTTACAATTCACCCCTCCACTTT. Its protein product is CSAEPGTAYNSPLHF.

The sample holds a few counts of this clonotype. The chain has TRBV12-3 or TRBV12-4 and TRBJ1-6; 10 bases line up with TRBD1. The CDR3 sequence is 16 residues long. V lost 6 bases and J lost 10; bases outside the gene matches: 12. CDR3 region: CASRHRDRGSGSPLHF. Here the CDR3 DNA reads TGTGCCAGCAGACACCGGGACAGGGGAAGCGGATCACCCCTCCACTTT.

This clonotype was detected only a few times. V and J are TRBV7-2 and TRBJ1-1; D gene uncertain. From germline, CDR1 is SGHTA and CDR2 FQGNSA. The V gene lost 6 bases and the J gene lost 9 bases, with 14 bases spanning the gap. The CDR3 contains 12 residues. The CDR3 here is CASSLRRDQAFF. The CDR3 DNA reads as TGTGCCAGCAGTCTCCGGCGGGATCAAGCTTTCTTT.